Here is one T cell receptor beta chain with its context. What it binds is unknown. The sample belongs to a study of STAT5B mutations in CD4+ large granular lymphocyte leukemia. Study outcomes and limitations: Compared with healthy controls (2/35), patient top clones favored TRBV06 (8/27). Without HLA matching, higher CD4+ than CD8+ T-LGLL clonality could reflect small sample size. Patient CD4-sorted repertoires looked more clonal than healthy CD4+ repertoires, even without putative leukemic clones.

The assay was immunoSEQ multiplex PCR, and TCRdb's table has in-frame clones only and misses some. The top ten clones hold just under 0.35% of a sample with just over 40,000 clones, approximately 88% of them seen once. This CDR3 comprises 15 residues. V was pared by 1 base and J by 0 bases, with 7 bases between. Per the germline V gene, CDR1 is SGHAT and CDR2 is FQNNGV. The chain combines TRBV11-2 with TRBJ2-1; D may be TRBD1 or TRBD2 (5 bases each). Sequencing was carried out using CD4+ T cells from blood buffy coats. The source of this sequence is a human donor in good health. The CDR3 protein is CASSLGGVSYNEQFF. The CDR3 nucleotides read TGTGCCAGCAGCTTAGGAGGGGTCTCCTACAATGAGCAGTTCTTC.